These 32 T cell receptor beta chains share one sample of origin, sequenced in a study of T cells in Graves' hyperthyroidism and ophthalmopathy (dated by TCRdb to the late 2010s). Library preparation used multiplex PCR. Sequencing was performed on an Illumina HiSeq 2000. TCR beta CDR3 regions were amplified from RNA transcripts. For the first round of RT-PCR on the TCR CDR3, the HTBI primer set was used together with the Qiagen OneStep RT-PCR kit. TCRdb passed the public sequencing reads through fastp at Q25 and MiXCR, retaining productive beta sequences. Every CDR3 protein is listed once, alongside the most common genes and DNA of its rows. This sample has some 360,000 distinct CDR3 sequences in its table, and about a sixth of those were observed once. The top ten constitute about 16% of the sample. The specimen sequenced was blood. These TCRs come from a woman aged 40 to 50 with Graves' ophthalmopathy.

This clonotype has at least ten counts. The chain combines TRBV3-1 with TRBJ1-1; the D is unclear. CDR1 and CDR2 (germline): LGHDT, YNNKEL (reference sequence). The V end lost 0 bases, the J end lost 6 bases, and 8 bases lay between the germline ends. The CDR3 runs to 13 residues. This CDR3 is CASSQDGTSEAFF. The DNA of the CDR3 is TGTGCCAGCAGCCAAGATGGAACATCTGAAGCTTTCTTT. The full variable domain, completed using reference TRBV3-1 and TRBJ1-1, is DTAVSQTPKYLVTQMGNDKSIKCEQNLGHDTMYWYKQDSKKFLKIMFSYNNKELIINETVPNRFSPKSPDKAHLNLHINSLELGDSAVYFCASSQDGTSEAFFGQGTRLTVV.

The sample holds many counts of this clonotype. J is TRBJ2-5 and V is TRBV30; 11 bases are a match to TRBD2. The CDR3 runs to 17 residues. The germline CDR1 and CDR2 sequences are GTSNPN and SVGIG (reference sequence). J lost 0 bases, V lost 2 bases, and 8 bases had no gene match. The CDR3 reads CAWSSRPGLADQETQYF. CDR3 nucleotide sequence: TGTGCCTGGAGTTCGCGGCCGGGACTAGCGGACCAAGAGACCCAGTACTTC. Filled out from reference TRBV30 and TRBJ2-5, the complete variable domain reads SQTIHQWPATLVQPVGSPLSLECTVEGTSNPNLYWYRQAAGRGLQLLFYSVGIGQISSEVPQNLSASRPQDRQFILSSKKLLLSDSGFYLCAWSSRPGLADQETQYFGPGTRLLVL.

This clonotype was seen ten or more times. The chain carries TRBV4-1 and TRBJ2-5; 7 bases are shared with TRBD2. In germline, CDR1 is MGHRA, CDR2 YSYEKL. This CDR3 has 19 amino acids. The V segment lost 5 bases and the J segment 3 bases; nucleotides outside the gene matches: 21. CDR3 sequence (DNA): TGCGCCAGCAGCTACCTACCGATTGTAACGGGACTAAGAAAAGAGACCCAGTACTTC. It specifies CASSYLPIVTGLRKETQYF.

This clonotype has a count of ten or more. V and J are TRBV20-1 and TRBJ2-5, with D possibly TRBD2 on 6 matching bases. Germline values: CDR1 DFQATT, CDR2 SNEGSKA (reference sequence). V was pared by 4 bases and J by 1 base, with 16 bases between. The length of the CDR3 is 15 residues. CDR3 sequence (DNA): TGCAGTGCTACCCGGGACTCACACACCCAAGAGACCCAGTACTTC. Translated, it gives CSATRDSHTQETQYF.

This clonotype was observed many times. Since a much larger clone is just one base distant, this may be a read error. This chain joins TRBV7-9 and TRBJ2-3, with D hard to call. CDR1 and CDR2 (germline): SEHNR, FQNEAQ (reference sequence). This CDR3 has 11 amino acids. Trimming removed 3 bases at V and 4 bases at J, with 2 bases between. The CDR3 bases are TGTGCCAGCAGCTTTTCAGATACGCAGTATTTT. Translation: CASSFSDTQYF.

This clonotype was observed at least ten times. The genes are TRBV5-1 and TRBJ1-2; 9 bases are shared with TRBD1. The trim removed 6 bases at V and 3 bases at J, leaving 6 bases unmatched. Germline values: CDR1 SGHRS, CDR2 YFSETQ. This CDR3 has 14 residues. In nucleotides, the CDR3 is TGCGCCAGCACCGAGGACAGGGGACACTATGGCTACACCTTC. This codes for CASTEDRGHYGYTF.

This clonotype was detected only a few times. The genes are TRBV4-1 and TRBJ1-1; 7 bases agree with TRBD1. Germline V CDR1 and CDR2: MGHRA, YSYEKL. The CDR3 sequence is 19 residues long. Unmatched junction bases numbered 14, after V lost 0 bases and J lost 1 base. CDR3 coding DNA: TGCGCCAGCAGCCAAGATAACTGGGGTAAAGGACAGGAGAACACTGAAGCTTTCTTT. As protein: CASSQDNWGKGQENTEAFF.

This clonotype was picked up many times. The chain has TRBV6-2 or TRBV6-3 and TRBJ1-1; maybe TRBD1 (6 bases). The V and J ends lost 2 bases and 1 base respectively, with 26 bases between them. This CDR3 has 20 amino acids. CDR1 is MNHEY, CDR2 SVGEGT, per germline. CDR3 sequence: CASSYGRGNAGGRGNTEAFF. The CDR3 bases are TGTGCCAGCAGTTACGGGAGGGGTAACGCGGGGGGCCGGGGGAACACTGAAGCTTTCTTT.

CDR3 in amino acids: CASRTTATSGIEQYF. In DNA, the CDR3 is TGCGCCAGCCGGACCACCGCGACTAGCGGGATCGAGCAGTACTTC. This rearrangement joins TRBV10-2 to TRBJ2-7; 11 positions match TRBD2. Germline values: CDR1 WSHSY, CDR2 SAAADI. The CDR3 totals 15 residues. V was pared by 8 bases and J by 6 bases, with 12 bases of the junction left unmatched.

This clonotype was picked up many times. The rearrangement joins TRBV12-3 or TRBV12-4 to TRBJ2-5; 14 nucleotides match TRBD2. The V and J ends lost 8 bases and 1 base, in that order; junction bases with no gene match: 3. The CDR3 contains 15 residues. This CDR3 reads CASAGTSGGQETQYF. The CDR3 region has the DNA TGTGCCAGCGCCGGGACTAGCGGGGGCCAAGAGACCCAGTACTTC.

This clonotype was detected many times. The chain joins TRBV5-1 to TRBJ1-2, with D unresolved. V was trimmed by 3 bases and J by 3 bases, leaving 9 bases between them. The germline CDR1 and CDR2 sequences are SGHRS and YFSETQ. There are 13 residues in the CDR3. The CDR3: CASSWERDYGYTF. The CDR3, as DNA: TGCGCCAGCAGCTGGGAACGGGACTATGGCTACACCTTC.

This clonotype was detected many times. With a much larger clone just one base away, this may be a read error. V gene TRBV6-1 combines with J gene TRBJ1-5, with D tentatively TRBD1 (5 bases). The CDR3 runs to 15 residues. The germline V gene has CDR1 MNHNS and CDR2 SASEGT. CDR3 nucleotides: TGTGTCAGCAGTGCCAAGACAGACGGCAATCAGCCCCAGCATTTT. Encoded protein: CVSSAKTDGNQPQHF.

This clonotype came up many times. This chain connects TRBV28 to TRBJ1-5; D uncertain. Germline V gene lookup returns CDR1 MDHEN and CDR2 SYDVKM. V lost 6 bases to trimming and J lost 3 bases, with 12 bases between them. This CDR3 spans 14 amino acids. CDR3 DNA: TGTGCCAGCAGCCCTGCCCTGATCAATCAGCCCCAGCATTTT. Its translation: CASSPALINQPQHF.

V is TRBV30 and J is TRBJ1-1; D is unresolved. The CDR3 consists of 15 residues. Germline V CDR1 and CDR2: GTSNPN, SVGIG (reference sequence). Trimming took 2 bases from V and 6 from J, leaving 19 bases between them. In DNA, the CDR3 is TGTGCCTGGAGTAAAGAAACCACGCGGGGAGCTGAAGCTTTCTTT. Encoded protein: CAWSKETTRGAEAFF. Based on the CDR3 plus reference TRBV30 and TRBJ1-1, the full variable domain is SQTIHQWPATLVQPVGSPLSLECTVEGTSNPNLYWYRQAAGRGLQLLFYSVGIGQISSEVPQNLSASRPQDRQFILSSKKLLLSDSGFYLCAWSKETTRGAEAFFGQGTRLTVV.

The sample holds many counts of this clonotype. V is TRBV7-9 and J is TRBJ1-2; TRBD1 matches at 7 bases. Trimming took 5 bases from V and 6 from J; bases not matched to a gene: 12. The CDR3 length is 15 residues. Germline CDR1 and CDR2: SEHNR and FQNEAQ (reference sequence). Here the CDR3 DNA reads TGTGCCAGCAGCGTAACAGGGGTGGAGGCGCATGGCTACACCTTC. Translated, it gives CASSVTGVEAHGYTF.

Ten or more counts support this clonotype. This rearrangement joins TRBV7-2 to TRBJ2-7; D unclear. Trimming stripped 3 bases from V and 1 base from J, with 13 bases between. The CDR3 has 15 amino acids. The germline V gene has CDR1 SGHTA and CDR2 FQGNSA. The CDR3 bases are TGTGCCAGCAGCTTCTTGGGCACGGTATCCTACGAGCAGTACTTC. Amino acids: CASSFLGTVSYEQYF.

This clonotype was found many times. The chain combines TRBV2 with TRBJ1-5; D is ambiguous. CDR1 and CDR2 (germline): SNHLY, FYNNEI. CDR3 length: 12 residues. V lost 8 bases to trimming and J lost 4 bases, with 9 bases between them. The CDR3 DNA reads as TGTGCCAGCGGAAGGGTTAATCAGCCCCAGCATTTT. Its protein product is CASGRVNQPQHF. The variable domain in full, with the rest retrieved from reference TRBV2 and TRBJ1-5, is EPEVTQTPSHQVTQMGQEVILRCVPISNHLYFYWYRQILGQKVEFLVSFYNNEISEKSEIFDDQFSVERPDGSNFTLKIRSTKLEDSAMYFCASGRVNQPQHFGDGTRLSIL.

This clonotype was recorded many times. CDR3 bases: TGCGCCAGCAGCTCCCCACGTGGATCTGGGGCCAACGTCCTGACTTTC. Its protein product is CASSSPRGSGANVLTF. This chain uses TRBV5-1 with TRBJ2-6; no firm D call. The CDR3 length is 16 residues. The germline CDR1 and CDR2 sequences are SGHRS and YFSETQ. V was clipped by 3 bases and J by 1 base, with 11 bases between them.

CDR3 sequence reads: CASSGQLRGTQYF. The CDR3 nucleotides read TGTGCCAGCAGCGGACAGTTACGGGGGACCCAGTACTTC. The chain is built from TRBV7-2 and TRBJ2-5; perhaps TRBD1 as D (6 bases). The V end lost 5 bases, the J end lost 7 bases, and 14 bases lay between the germline ends. This CDR3 contains 13 residues. CDR1 SGHTA and CDR2 FQGNSA come from the germline V gene.

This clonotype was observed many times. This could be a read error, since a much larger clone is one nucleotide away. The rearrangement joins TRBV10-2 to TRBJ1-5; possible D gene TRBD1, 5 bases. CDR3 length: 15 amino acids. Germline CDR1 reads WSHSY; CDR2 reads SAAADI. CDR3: CASSEGGDSNQPLHF. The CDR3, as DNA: TGCGCCAGCAGTGAGGGGGGAGATAGCAATCAGCCCCTGCATTTT.

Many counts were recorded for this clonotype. The chain's CDR3 is CASGYYSGDRAASNQPQHF. In DNA form, the CDR3 reads TGTGCTAGTGGTTACTACTCCGGGGACAGGGCCGCTAGCAATCAGCCCCAGCATTTT. This chain connects TRBV12-5 to TRBJ1-5; 9 bases are shared with TRBD1. The V and J ends lost 4 bases and 0 bases, in that order; junction bases with no gene match: 13. The CDR3 has 19 residues. Germline CDR1 is LGHNT and CDR2 is FRNRAP. The full variable domain, its missing parts supplied by reference TRBV12-5 and TRBJ1-5, is DARVTQTPRHKVTEMGQEVTMRCQPILGHNTVFWYRQTMMQGLELLAYFRNRAPLDDSGMPKDRFSAEMPDATLATLKIQPSEPRDSAVYFCASGYYSGDRAASNQPQHFGDGTRLSIL.

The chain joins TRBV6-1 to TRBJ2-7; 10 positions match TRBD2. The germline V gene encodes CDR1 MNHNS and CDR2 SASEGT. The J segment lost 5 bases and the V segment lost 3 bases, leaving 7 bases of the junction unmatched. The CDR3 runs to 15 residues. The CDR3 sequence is CASSELAGEVHEQYF. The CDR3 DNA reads TGTGCCAGCAGTGAGCTAGCGGGAGAAGTCCACGAGCAGTACTTC.

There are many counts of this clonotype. The CDR3: CASSQQVANYGYTF. The DNA of the CDR3 is TGCGCCAGCAGCCAACAGGTGGCCAACTATGGCTACACCTTC. The gene calls are TRBV4-3 and TRBJ1-2; unclear D gene. Trimming left V 2 bases short and J 2 bases short, with 9 bases between. This CDR3 has 14 residues. CDR1 and CDR2 (germline): LGHNA, YSLEER.

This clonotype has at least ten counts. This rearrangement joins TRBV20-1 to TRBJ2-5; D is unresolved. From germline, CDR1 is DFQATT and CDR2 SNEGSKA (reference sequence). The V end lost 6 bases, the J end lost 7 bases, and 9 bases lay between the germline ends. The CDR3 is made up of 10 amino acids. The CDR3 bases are TGCAGTGCCGTTCGCGGGACCCAGTACTTC. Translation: CSAVRGTQYF.

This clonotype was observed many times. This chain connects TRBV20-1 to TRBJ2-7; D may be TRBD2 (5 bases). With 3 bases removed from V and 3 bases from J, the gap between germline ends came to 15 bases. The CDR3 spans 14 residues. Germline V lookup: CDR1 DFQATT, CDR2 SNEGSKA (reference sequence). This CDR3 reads CSASRSGKHYEQYF. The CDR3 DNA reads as TGCAGTGCTAGTCGTTCGGGAAAACACTACGAGCAGTACTTC.

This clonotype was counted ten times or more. This CDR3 is CASSLPGPQTETQYF. The CDR3 nucleotides read TGTGCCAGCAGTTTACCGGGCCCACAGACAGAGACCCAGTACTTC. The chain is built from TRBV28 and TRBJ2-5, with unresolved D. Germline assignment: CDR1 MDHEN and CDR2 SYDVKM. V lost 2 bases to trimming and J lost 4 bases, with 14 bases between them. The CDR3 extends over 15 amino acids.

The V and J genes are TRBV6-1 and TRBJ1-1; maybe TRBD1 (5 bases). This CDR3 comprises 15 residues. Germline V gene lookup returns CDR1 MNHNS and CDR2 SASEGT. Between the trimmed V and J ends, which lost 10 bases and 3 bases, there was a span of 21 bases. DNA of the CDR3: TGTGCCACCAAACGGATGGTCTTGGGGGACACTGAAGCTTTCTTT. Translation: CATKRMVLGDTEAFF.

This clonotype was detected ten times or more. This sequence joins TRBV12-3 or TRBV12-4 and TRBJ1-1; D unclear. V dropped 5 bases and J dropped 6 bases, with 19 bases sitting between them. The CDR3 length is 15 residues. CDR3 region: CASSAPRFGLPEAFF. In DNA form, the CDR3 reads TGTGCCAGCAGTGCCCCTCGTTTCGGACTCCCTGAAGCTTTCTTT.

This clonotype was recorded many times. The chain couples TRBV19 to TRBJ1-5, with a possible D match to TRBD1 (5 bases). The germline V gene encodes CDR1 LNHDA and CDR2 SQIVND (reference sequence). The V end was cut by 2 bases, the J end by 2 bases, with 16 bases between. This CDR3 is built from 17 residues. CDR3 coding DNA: TGTGCCAGTAGTATAAGATTGGGAGGGGTAGGCAATCAGCCCCAGCATTTT. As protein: CASSIRLGGVGNQPQHF.

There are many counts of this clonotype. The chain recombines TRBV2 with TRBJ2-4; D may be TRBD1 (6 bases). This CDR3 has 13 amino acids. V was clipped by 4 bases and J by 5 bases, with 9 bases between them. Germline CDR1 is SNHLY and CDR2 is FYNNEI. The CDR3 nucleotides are TGTGCCAGCAGTGCAGGACAGCAAAACATTCAGTACTTC. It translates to CASSAGQQNIQYF.

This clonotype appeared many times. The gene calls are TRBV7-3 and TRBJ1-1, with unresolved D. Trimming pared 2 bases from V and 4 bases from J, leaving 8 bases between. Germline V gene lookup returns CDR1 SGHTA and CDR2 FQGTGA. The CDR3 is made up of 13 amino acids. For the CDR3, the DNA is TGTGCCAGCAGCTTACATTGGGGCACTGAAGCTTTCTTT. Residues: CASSLHWGTEAFF. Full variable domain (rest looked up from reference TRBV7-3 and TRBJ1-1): GAGVSQTPSNKVTEKGKYVELRCDPISGHTALYWYRQSLGQGPEFLIYFQGTGAADDSGLPNDRFFAVRPEGSVSTLKIQRTERGDSAVYLCASSLHWGTEAFFGQGTRLTVV.

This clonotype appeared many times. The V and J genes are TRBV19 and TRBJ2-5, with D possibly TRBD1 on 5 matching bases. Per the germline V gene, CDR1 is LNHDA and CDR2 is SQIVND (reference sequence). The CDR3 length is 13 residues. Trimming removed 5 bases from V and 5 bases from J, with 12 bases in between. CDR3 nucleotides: TGTGCCAGTAGTTCCAGGGCAACGGAGACCCAGTACTTC. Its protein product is CASSSRATETQYF.